Following are 14 T cell receptor beta chains from one sample sequenced in a study of cytotoxic CD8 clonotypes in ibrutinib-treated CLL. The table came from immunoSEQ multiplex PCR; TCRdb's copy has only in-frame clones and leaves some out. The sample contains some 160,000 clones, about 80% of which appear only once. The input for sequencing was PBMCs, taken after 12 months of ibrutinib treatment. These receptor sequences come from a human donor with chronic lymphocytic leukemia.

The chain links TRBV5-4 to TRBJ2-3, with TRBD2 as a possible D gene (6 bases). Between the trimmed V and J ends, which lost 1 base and 8 bases, there was a span of 8 bases. Germline-derived CDR1 and CDR2 are SGHNT and YYREEE (reference sequence). The CDR3 has 12 amino acids. CDR3 sequence (DNA): TGTGCCAGCAGCTTGCAGGGAGGTACGCAGTATTTT. It encodes CASSLQGGTQYF. Looking up the rest from reference TRBV5-4 and TRBJ2-3 gives the full variable domain: ETGVTQSPTHLIKTRGQQVTLRCSSQSGHNTVSWYQQALGQGPQFIFQYYREEENGRGNFPPRFSGLQFPNYSSELNVNALELDDSALYLCASSLQGGTQYFGPGTRLTVL.

The chain carries TRBV19 and TRBJ2-2, with 7 bases lining up with TRBD1. This CDR3 has 14 amino acids. The germline gives CDR1 LNHDA, CDR2 SQIVND (reference sequence). Trimming took 3 bases from V and 4 from J; bases not matched to a gene: 2. The CDR3 coding sequence is TGTGCCAGTAGTATGTGGGACAGCACCGGGGAGCTGTTTTTT. Its translation: CASSMWDSTGELFF.

The gene calls are TRBV6-1 and TRBJ2-3; D is ambiguous. Germline CDR1 is MNHNS and CDR2 is SASEGT. The CDR3 consists of 14 residues. The CDR3 sequence: CVTSITQSTDTQYF. As DNA, the CDR3 is TGTGTCACCAGCATAACCCAAAGCACAGATACGCAGTATTTT.

This clone turned up a few times. This chain uses TRBV6-6 with TRBJ1-2, with 7 bases that match TRBD1. The V segment lost 6 bases and the J segment 4 bases; nucleotides outside the gene matches: 14. The CDR3 runs to 16 residues. CDR1 and CDR2 (germline): MNHNY, SVGAGI (reference sequence). The CDR3 sequence is CASRDRSTGTTYGYTF. CDR3 sequence (DNA): TGTGCCAGCAGAGACCGATCGACAGGGACCACCTATGGCTACACCTTC.

The chain links TRBV19 to TRBJ2-2; perhaps TRBD1 as D (6 bases). Germline lookup yields CDR1 LNHDA and CDR2 SQIVND (reference sequence). The CDR3 sequence is 15 residues long. The V gene lost 6 bases and the J gene lost 2 bases, with 13 bases spanning the gap. CDR3 sequence reads: CASRGNRANTGELFF. In nucleotides, the CDR3 is TGTGCCAGTAGAGGTAACAGGGCAAACACCGGGGAGCTGTTTTTT. Based on the CDR3 plus reference TRBV19 and TRBJ2-2, the full variable domain is DGGITQSPKYLFRKEGQNVTLSCEQNLNHDAMYWYRQDPGQGLRLIYYSQIVNDFQKGDIAEGYSVSREKKESFPLTVTSAQKNPTAFYLCASRGNRANTGELFFGEGSRLTVL.

This chain joins TRBV6-5 and TRBJ2-1; D is unresolved. Germline lookup yields CDR1 MNHEY and CDR2 SVGAGI. The germline V and J ends were trimmed by 0 bases and 6 bases, with 12 bases remaining between them. This CDR3 is built from 15 residues. The CDR3 loop reads CASSYSKYSPNEQFF. DNA of the CDR3: TGTGCCAGCAGTTACTCGAAGTACAGTCCCAATGAGCAGTTCTTC.

The chain couples TRBV27 to TRBJ2-4; D is possibly TRBD1 or TRBD2 (5 bases each). Germline V gene lookup returns CDR1 MNHEY and CDR2 SMNVEV (reference sequence). CDR3 size: 16 residues. The V gene lost 6 bases and the J gene lost 0 bases, with 15 bases spanning the gap. The CDR3 is CASSPRGSLAKNIQYF. The CDR3 bases are TGTGCCAGCAGCCCACGGGGCAGCCTAGCCAAAAACATTCAGTACTTC.

This clone has just a few counts. The V gene is TRBV27, the J gene TRBJ2-1, with TRBD1 as a possible D gene (5 bases). Germline-derived CDR1 and CDR2 are MNHEY and SMNVEV (reference sequence). This CDR3 is built from 16 residues. V lost 2 bases, J lost 3 bases, and 14 bases lay in between. CDR3 in DNA: TGTGCCAGCAGTTTAGGGCAGGGTCTGATCTACAATGAGCAGTTCTTC. Translation: CASSLGQGLIYNEQFF.

The chain recombines TRBV28 with TRBJ2-1, with D unclear. Trimming removed 10 bases from V and 0 bases from J, with 13 bases in between. The CDR3 consists of 14 residues. The germline V gene encodes CDR1 MDHEN and CDR2 SYDVKM. The CDR3 loop reads CATLDASSYNEQFF. CDR3 sequence (DNA): TGTGCCACCCTCGACGCGAGCTCCTACAATGAGCAGTTCTTC. Variable domain in full (rest from reference TRBV28 and TRBJ2-1): DVKVTQSSRYLVKRTGEKVFLECVQDMDHENMFWYRQDPGLGLRLIYFSYDVKMKEKGDIPEGYSVSREKKERFSLILESASTNQTSMYLCATLDASSYNEQFFGPGTRLTVL.

The J gene is TRBJ2-3, the V gene TRBV13, with a weak D call TRBD1 (5 bases). V lost 1 base to trimming and J lost 0 bases, with 14 bases between them. Germline lookup yields CDR1 PRHDT and CDR2 FYEKMQ (reference sequence). The CDR3 runs to 17 residues. The CDR3 reads CASSLDPQGGSTDTQYF. The DNA of the CDR3 is TGTGCCAGCAGCTTAGATCCCCAGGGCGGTAGCACAGATACGCAGTATTTT.

The rearrangement links TRBV30 to TRBJ2-3; tentative D call: TRBD2 (5 bases). From germline, CDR1 is GTSNPN and CDR2 SVGIG (reference sequence). There are 14 residues in the CDR3. V dropped 2 bases and J dropped 9 bases, with 18 bases sitting between them. The CDR3 DNA sequence: TGTGCCTGGAGTCGCGGGCAGGCAGGCAGCACGCAGTATTTT. Translated, it gives CAWSRGQAGSTQYF. Complete variable domain (other parts from reference TRBV30 and TRBJ2-3): SQTIHQWPATLVQPVGSPLSLECTVEGTSNPNLYWYRQAAGRGLQLLFYSVGIGQISSEVPQNLSASRPQDRQFILSSKKLLLSDSGFYLCAWSRGQAGSTQYFGPGTRLTVL.

V usage is TRBV4-3 and J usage is TRBJ2-1, with 15 bases that match TRBD2. The CDR3 contains 18 residues. V lost 4 bases, J lost 6 bases, and 10 bases stayed unmatched. Germline lookup yields CDR1 LGHNA and CDR2 YSLEER. CDR3 loop: CASSRQLPGLAGGNEQFF. As DNA, the CDR3 is TGCGCCAGCAGCCGCCAACTGCCGGGACTAGCGGGAGGCAATGAGCAGTTCTTC.

The chain joins TRBV6-6 to TRBJ2-7; no definite D call. CDR1 is MNHNY, CDR2 SVGAGI, per germline (reference sequence). Trimming left V 3 bases short and J 2 bases short, with 11 bases between. This CDR3 is 14 amino acids long. In DNA, the CDR3 is TGTGCCAGCAGTTATCAAGCAAGGACCTACGAGCAGTACTTC. Translated: CASSYQARTYEQYF.

The chain is built from TRBV5-6 and TRBJ2-7, with D hard to call. V lost 4 bases to trimming and J lost 2 bases, with 7 bases between them. Germline V gene data show CDR1 as SGHDT and CDR2 as YYEEEE. The CDR3 sequence is 12 residues long. CDR3 nucleotides: TGTGCCAGCAGCGAGCAGGCCTACGAGCAGTACTTC. Its protein product is CASSEQAYEQYF. Supplemented by reference TRBV5-6 and TRBJ2-7, the full variable domain reads DAGVTQSPTHLIKTRGQQVTLRCSPKSGHDTVSWYQQALGQGPQFIFQYYEEEERQRGNFPDRFSGHQFPNYSSELNVNALLLGDSALYLCASSEQAYEQYFGPGTRLTVT.